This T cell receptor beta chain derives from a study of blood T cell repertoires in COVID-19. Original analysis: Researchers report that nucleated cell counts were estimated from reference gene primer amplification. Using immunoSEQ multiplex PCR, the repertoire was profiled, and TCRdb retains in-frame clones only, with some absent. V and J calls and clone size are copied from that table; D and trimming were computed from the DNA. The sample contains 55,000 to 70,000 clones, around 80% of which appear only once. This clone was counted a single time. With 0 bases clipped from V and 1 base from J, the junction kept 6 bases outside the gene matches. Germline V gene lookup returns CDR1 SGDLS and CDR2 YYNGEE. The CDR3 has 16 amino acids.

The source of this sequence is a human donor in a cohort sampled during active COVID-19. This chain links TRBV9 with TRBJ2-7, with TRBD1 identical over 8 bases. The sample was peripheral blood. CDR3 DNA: TGTGCCAGCAGCGTAGGGGCAGGGGGCGCGTCCTACGAGCAGTACTTC. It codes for CASSVGAGGASYEQYF.